This entry is about one TCR beta chain. The entry originates in a study of blood T cell repertoires in COVID-19. Study summary: COVID-19 samples, acute and convalescent, were from the United States, Italy and Spain.

The CDR3 has 13 amino acids. Trimming pared 2 bases from V and 7 bases from J, leaving 12 bases between. CDR1 is MNHEY, CDR2 SVGAGI, per germline. Source study methods: Amplification of reference gene primers was used by the study to estimate nucleated cell counts. Using immunoSEQ multiplex PCR, the repertoire was profiled, and TCRdb retains in-frame clones only, with some absent. The D gene and trimming were derived from the DNA, and the V and J assignments and clone size from that table. The repertoire holds around 200,000 clones, approximately 81% seen once, with over 15% in the top ten. During active infection, Seattle patients enrolled and were then monitored through disease.

Sequencing input: peripheral blood. This TCR was recovered from a person in their 70s with COVID-19, enrolled during active disease. J is TRBJ2-7 and V is TRBV6-5; TRBD1 is a possible D gene (6 bases). The CDR3 nucleotides are TGTGCCAGCAGTTACCCTGTAAGGGGGGAGCAGTACTTC. It codes for CASSYPVRGEQYF.